This is a list of T cell receptor beta chains from one sample in a study of blood T cell repertoires in COVID-19. Sequenced by immunoSEQ multiplex PCR; TCRdb stores in-frame clones only, minus some. The table has roughly 250,000 clones, just under 85% seen once. The sequencing input was peripheral blood. These receptors originate from an elderly woman with acute or convalescent COVID-19. CDR3s include the opening cysteine and the closing phenylalanine or tryptophan. The D gene is left open where the match is weak. Size tells how often a clone was seen (once, few, many) or the class of an expanded clone, and some rows leave it out.

cdr3_length: 16
clone_size: few
v_call: TRBV7-9
d_call: TRBD2
j_call: TRBJ2-7
cdr3_aa: CASSTGRGGTLYEQYF
cdr3_nt: TGTGCCAGCAGCACCGGGCGGGGGGGAACCCTCTACGAGCAGTACTTC

cdr3_length: 13
clone_size: NA
v_call: TRBV28
d_call: TRBD1
j_call: TRBJ1-1
cdr3_aa: CASRRQGETEAFF
cdr3_nt: TGTGCCAGCAGACGGCAGGGGGAGACTGAAGCTTTCTTT

cdr3_length: 16
clone_size: NA
v_call: TRBV7-9
d_call: TRBD1
j_call: TRBJ1-2
cdr3_aa: CASSYRRTGVDYGYTF
cdr3_nt: TGTGCCAGCAGTTATCGACGGACAGGGGTAGACTATGGCTACACCTTC

cdr3_length: 13
clone_size: NA
v_call: TRBV5-1
d_call: TRBD1
j_call: TRBJ1-2
cdr3_aa: CASSPTGGEGYTF
cdr3_nt: TGCGCCAGCAGCCCTACAGGGGGCGAAGGCTACACCTTC

cdr3_length: 16
clone_size: NA
v_call: TRBV19
d_call: NA
j_call: TRBJ1-5
cdr3_aa: CASRALGGGYNQPQHF
cdr3_nt: TGTGCCAGTAGGGCATTGGGGGGGGGATACAATCAGCCCCAGCATTTT

cdr3_length: 14
clone_size: few
v_call: TRBV19
d_call: NA
j_call: TRBJ2-4
cdr3_aa: CASSIDPQGTIQYF
cdr3_nt: TGTGCCAGTAGTATAGATCCACAGGGTACCATTCAGTACTTC

cdr3_length: 16
clone_size: NA
v_call: TRBV28
d_call: TRBD1
j_call: TRBJ1-3
cdr3_aa: CASSLRDRGPGNTIYF
cdr3_nt: TGTGCCAGCAGTTTGAGGGACAGGGGGCCGGGAAACACCATATATTTT

cdr3_length: 13
clone_size: NA
v_call: TRBV6-6
d_call: NA
j_call: TRBJ2-3
cdr3_aa: CASSNDITDTQYF
cdr3_nt: TGTGCCAGCAGCAATGACATCACAGATACGCAGTATTTT

cdr3_length: 15
clone_size: NA
v_call: TRBV5-1
d_call: NA
j_call: TRBJ1-4
cdr3_aa: CASSADGTTNEKLFF
cdr3_nt: TGCGCCAGCAGCGCGGACGGGACAACTAATGAAAAACTGTTTTTT

cdr3_length: 15
clone_size: few
v_call: TRBV5-1
d_call: TRBD1
j_call: TRBJ2-5
cdr3_aa: CASIPTGKNQETQYF
cdr3_nt: TGCGCCAGCATACCGACAGGGAAGAACCAAGAGACCCAGTACTTC

cdr3_length: 16
clone_size: NA
v_call: TRBV7-9
d_call: NA
j_call: TRBJ2-1
cdr3_aa: CASSLGASSVPNEQFF
cdr3_nt: TGTGCCAGCAGCTTAGGGGCCTCATCAGTCCCCAATGAGCAGTTCTTC

cdr3_length: 15
clone_size: NA
v_call: TRBV24-1
d_call: TRBD1
j_call: TRBJ2-1
cdr3_aa: CATSESGTALNEQFF
cdr3_nt: TGTGCCACCAGTGAATCCGGGACAGCACTAAATGAGCAGTTCTTC

cdr3_length: 13
clone_size: NA
v_call: TRBV19
d_call: NA
j_call: TRBJ2-7
cdr3_aa: CASAVASSNEQYF
cdr3_nt: TGTGCCAGTGCCGTGGCTTCGTCCAACGAGCAGTACTTC

cdr3_length: 16
clone_size: NA
v_call: TRBV24-1
d_call: TRBD1
j_call: TRBJ1-4
cdr3_aa: CATSEASGTGFEKLFF
cdr3_nt: TGTGCCACCAGTGAGGCGTCCGGGACAGGGTTTGAAAAACTGTTTTTT

cdr3_length: 16
clone_size: NA
v_call: TRBV18
d_call: TRBD1
j_call: TRBJ1-3
cdr3_aa: CASSPRRDSSGNTIYF
cdr3_nt: TGTGCCAGCTCACCACGAAGGGACAGCTCTGGAAACACCATATATTTT

cdr3_length: 11
clone_size: NA
v_call: TRBV27
d_call: NA
j_call: TRBJ2-7
cdr3_aa: CASRQGYEQYF
cdr3_nt: TGTGCCAGCAGACAGGGCTACGAGCAGTACTTC

cdr3_length: 16
clone_size: NA
v_call: TRBV6-1
d_call: TRBD1
j_call: TRBJ2-7
cdr3_aa: CASSEASGTGVSEQYF
cdr3_nt: TGTGCCAGCAGTGAAGCGTCCGGGACAGGGGTAAGCGAGCAGTACTTC

cdr3_length: 11
clone_size: few
v_call: TRBV27
d_call: TRBD1
j_call: TRBJ1-2
cdr3_aa: CASRTGGGYTF
cdr3_nt: TGTGCCAGCAGGACAGGGGGTGGCTACACCTTC

cdr3_length: 15
clone_size: NA
v_call: TRBV7-9
d_call: TRBD1
j_call: TRBJ2-7
cdr3_aa: CASSLGGTGGYEQYF
cdr3_nt: TGTGCCAGCAGCTTAGGAGGGACAGGGGGCTACGAGCAGTACTTC

cdr3_length: 14
clone_size: NA
v_call: TRBV19
d_call: NA
j_call: TRBJ1-5
cdr3_aa: CASSSPGSNQPQHF
cdr3_nt: TGTGCCAGTAGTTCGCCCGGTTCCAATCAGCCCCAGCATTTT

cdr3_length: 17
clone_size: NA
v_call: TRBV5-6
d_call: TRBD1
j_call: TRBJ1-6
cdr3_aa: CASSPRRRQGRNSPLHF
cdr3_nt: TGTGCCAGCAGCCCACGTCGAAGACAGGGGAGGAATTCACCCCTCCACTTT

cdr3_length: 16
clone_size: NA
v_call: TRBV5-1
d_call: TRBD1
j_call: TRBJ1-6
cdr3_aa: CASSEGRGTGFSPLHF
cdr3_nt: TGCGCCAGCAGCGAGGGGCGGGGGACAGGGTTTTCACCCCTCCACTTT

cdr3_length: 14
clone_size: NA
v_call: TRBV2
d_call: NA
j_call: TRBJ1-6
cdr3_aa: CASSEEGQNSPLHF
cdr3_nt: TGTGCCAGCAGTGAAGAGGGGCAGAATTCACCCCTCCACTTT

cdr3_length: 10
clone_size: NA
v_call: TRBV29-1
d_call: NA
j_call: TRBJ2-1
cdr3_aa: CSARQHEQFF
cdr3_nt: TGCAGCGCCAGGCAGCATGAGCAGTTCTTC

cdr3_length: 15
clone_size: NA
v_call: TRBV6-5
d_call: TRBD1
j_call: TRBJ1-1
cdr3_aa: CASSYFGTANTEAFF
cdr3_nt: TGTGCCAGCAGTTACTTCGGGACAGCGAACACTGAAGCTTTCTTT

cdr3_length: 15
clone_size: NA
v_call: TRBV5-1
d_call: NA
j_call: TRBJ1-2
cdr3_aa: CASSLDSSSRDGYTF
cdr3_nt: TGCGCCAGCAGCTTGGACAGTTCTTCAAGAGATGGCTACACCTTC

cdr3_length: 14
clone_size: few
v_call: TRBV5-8
d_call: TRBD1
j_call: TRBJ1-3
cdr3_aa: CASSPGTGRNTIYF
cdr3_nt: TGTGCCAGCAGCCCCGGGACAGGGAGAAACACCATATATTTT

cdr3_length: 14
clone_size: NA
v_call: TRBV7-2
d_call: NA
j_call: TRBJ1-1
cdr3_aa: CASSLDFSDTEAFF
cdr3_nt: TGTGCCAGCAGCTTAGATTTTAGCGACACTGAAGCTTTCTTT

cdr3_length: 15
clone_size: NA
v_call: TRBV5-1
d_call: NA
j_call: TRBJ1-1
cdr3_aa: CASSLASAVNTEAFF
cdr3_nt: TGCGCCAGCAGCTTGGCCTCGGCGGTGAACACTGAAGCTTTCTTT

cdr3_length: 12
clone_size: NA
v_call: TRBV29-1
d_call: TRBD1
j_call: TRBJ1-1
cdr3_aa: CSVTKRQGEAFF
cdr3_nt: TGCAGCGTTACAAAGCGACAGGGGGAAGCTTTCTTT

cdr3_length: 15
clone_size: NA
v_call: TRBV30
d_call: TRBD1
j_call: TRBJ1-4
cdr3_aa: CAWSPPGQGWEKLFF
cdr3_nt: TGTGCCTGGAGTCCTCCGGGACAGGGTTGGGAAAAACTGTTTTTT

cdr3_length: 15
clone_size: NA
v_call: TRBV3-1/TRBV3-2
d_call: TRBD1
j_call: TRBJ1-2
cdr3_aa: CASSQALGTGSGYTF
cdr3_nt: TGTGCCAGCAGCCAAGCCCTCGGGACAGGGTCTGGCTACACCTTC

cdr3_length: 11
clone_size: NA
v_call: TRBV5-6
d_call: NA
j_call: TRBJ2-5
cdr3_aa: CASSFAETQYF
cdr3_nt: TGTGCCAGCAGCTTTGCGGAGACCCAGTACTTC

cdr3_length: 13
clone_size: NA
v_call: TRBV3-1/TRBV3-2
d_call: NA
j_call: TRBJ2-4
cdr3_aa: CASSLRGGNIQYF
cdr3_nt: TGTGCCAGCAGCCTCCGCGGAGGAAACATTCAGTACTTC

cdr3_length: 13
clone_size: NA
v_call: TRBV7-8
d_call: NA
j_call: TRBJ1-5
cdr3_aa: CASSLVGNQPQHF
cdr3_nt: TGTGCCAGCAGCTTAGTCGGTAATCAGCCCCAGCATTTT

cdr3_length: 15
clone_size: NA
v_call: TRBV27
d_call: NA
j_call: TRBJ1-2
cdr3_aa: CATASIAVGDYGYTF
cdr3_nt: TGTGCCACCGCATCGATCGCGGTCGGGGACTATGGCTACACCTTC

cdr3_length: 16
clone_size: NA
v_call: TRBV30
d_call: TRBD1
j_call: TRBJ1-4
cdr3_aa: CAWSRKDRVGNEKLFF
cdr3_nt: TGTGCCTGGAGTCGAAAAGACAGGGTGGGAAATGAAAAACTGTTTTTT

cdr3_length: 14
clone_size: NA
v_call: TRBV11-2
d_call: TRBD1
j_call: TRBJ2-7
cdr3_aa: CASSSPGQGAEQYF
cdr3_nt: TGTGCCAGCAGCTCGCCGGGACAGGGGGCTGAGCAGTACTTC

cdr3_length: 15
clone_size: NA
v_call: TRBV6-6
d_call: NA
j_call: TRBJ1-3
cdr3_aa: CASSYLDSAGNTIYF
cdr3_nt: TGTGCCAGCAGTTATCTCGACAGCGCTGGAAACACCATATATTTT

cdr3_length: 13
clone_size: NA
v_call: TRBV6-6
d_call: TRBD1
j_call: TRBJ1-6
cdr3_aa: CASSGGNNSPLHF
cdr3_nt: TGTGCCAGCTCAGGGGGGAATAATTCACCCCTCCACTTT

cdr3_length: 14
clone_size: once
v_call: TRBV7-9
d_call: TRBD1
j_call: TRBJ1-4
cdr3_aa: CASSPTGENEKLFF
cdr3_nt: TGTGCCAGCAGCCCGACAGGGGAGAATGAAAAACTGTTTTTT

cdr3_length: 16
clone_size: NA
v_call: TRBV7-2
d_call: TRBD2
j_call: TRBJ2-2
cdr3_aa: CASSLAERGLRGELFF
cdr3_nt: TGTGCCAGCAGCTTAGCAGAGCGGGGCCTTCGGGGGGAGCTGTTTTTT

cdr3_length: 13
clone_size: once
v_call: TRBV6-5
d_call: TRBD1
j_call: TRBJ2-2
cdr3_aa: CASSPTGVGELFF
cdr3_nt: TGTGCCAGCAGTCCGACAGGGGTCGGGGAGCTGTTTTTT

cdr3_length: 14
clone_size: few
v_call: TRBV18
d_call: TRBD1
j_call: TRBJ1-2
cdr3_aa: CASSPVQGALGYTF
cdr3_nt: TGTGCCAGCTCACCAGTCCAGGGGGCGCTTGGCTACACCTTC

cdr3_length: 15
clone_size: NA
v_call: TRBV18
d_call: TRBD2
j_call: TRBJ2-2
cdr3_aa: CASSPGLAPTGELFF
cdr3_nt: TGTGCCAGCTCCCCGGGACTAGCCCCCACCGGGGAGCTGTTTTTT

cdr3_length: 15
clone_size: NA
v_call: TRBV3-1/TRBV3-2
d_call: NA
j_call: TRBJ2-1
cdr3_aa: CASSQAVALLSEQFF
cdr3_nt: TGTGCCAGCAGCCAAGCGGTTGCCCTATTGTCGGAGCAGTTCTTC

cdr3_length: 15
clone_size: few
v_call: TRBV5-4
d_call: NA
j_call: TRBJ2-4
cdr3_aa: CASSLAGVAKNIQYF
cdr3_nt: TGTGCCAGCAGCTTGGCCGGGGTTGCCAAAAACATTCAGTACTTC

cdr3_length: 16
clone_size: NA
v_call: TRBV9
d_call: NA
j_call: TRBJ2-3
cdr3_aa: CASSTWALPSTDTQYF
cdr3_nt: TGTGCCAGCAGCACCTGGGCGCTACCCTCCACAGATACGCAGTATTTT

cdr3_length: 15
clone_size: NA
v_call: TRBV19
d_call: TRBD1
j_call: TRBJ1-1
cdr3_aa: CASTPRQGLNTEAFF
cdr3_nt: TGTGCCAGCACCCCACGACAGGGCTTAAACACTGAAGCTTTCTTT

cdr3_length: 17
clone_size: once
v_call: TRBV7-2
d_call: TRBD1
j_call: TRBJ2-6
cdr3_aa: CASSSRQGAPGANVLTF
cdr3_nt: TGTGCCAGCAGCTCCAGACAGGGGGCCCCTGGGGCCAACGTCCTGACTTTC

cdr3_length: 15
clone_size: NA
v_call: TRBV10-2
d_call: TRBD1
j_call: TRBJ2-4
cdr3_aa: CATNRGRGVENIQYF
cdr3_nt: TGCGCCACCAACAGGGGGCGCGGGGTGGAAAACATTCAGTACTTC